A single sample is the source of the 32 T cell receptor beta chains below, sequenced in a study of CD8 T cells in Susac syndrome. Roughly 0.45 to 1 ug RNA was reverse transcribed with random hexamers. MiXCR, applied by TCRdb to the immunoSEQ multiplex PCR reads, yields one record per CDR3 protein. The sample contains roughly 150,000 distinct CDR3 sequences, roughly 94% of which appear only once. The specimen was CD8+ T cells from PBMCs. The receptors shown here come from a human donor with Susac syndrome.

The CDR3 loop reads CASSFLTGELFF. The CDR3 bases are TGTGCCAGCAGCTTTCTCACCGGGGAGCTGTTTTTT. The gene calls are TRBV11-2 and TRBJ2-2; no definite D call. Trimming took off 3 bases at V and 4 bases at J, with 3 bases between the two ends. The CDR3 has 12 residues. The germline gives CDR1 SGHAT, CDR2 FQNNGV.

This CDR3 is CASSQGQENTEAFF. The DNA of the CDR3 is TGCGCCAGCAGCCAAGGACAGGAGAACACTGAAGCTTTCTTT. This chain connects TRBV4-1 to TRBJ1-1; D perhaps matches TRBD1 (6 bases). Deletions cut 1 base from V and 1 base from J, with 7 bases between. Germline lookup yields CDR1 MGHRA and CDR2 YSYEKL. CDR3 size: 14 residues.

The V and J genes are TRBV14 and TRBJ2-1; TRBD1 agrees at 8 bases. Germline CDR1 SGHDN, CDR2 FVKESK. This CDR3 region has 16 residues. Trimming took 4 bases from V and 9 from J; bases not matched to a gene: 14. DNA for the CDR3: TGTGCCAGCAGCCCGGGACAGGCGAGGGGAAGGGGTGAGCAGTTCTTC. Its protein is CASSPGQARGRGEQFF.

This sequence joins TRBV20-1 and TRBJ1-2, with D perhaps TRBD1 (5 bases). V was pared by 3 bases and J by 0 bases, with 5 bases between. The CDR3 runs to 12 residues. Germline assignment: CDR1 DFQATT and CDR2 SNEGSKA (reference sequence). For the CDR3, the DNA is TGCAGTGCTAGGGGACCTAACTATGGCTACACCTTC. Protein product: CSARGPNYGYTF.

This rearrangement joins TRBV2 to TRBJ2-1; 10 nucleotides match TRBD2. Losses at the gene ends were 2 bases for V and 7 bases for J; bases not matched to a gene: 8. There are 16 residues in the CDR3. Per the germline V gene, CDR1 is SNHLY and CDR2 is FYNNEI. Here the CDR3 reads CASSESSLAGVNEQFF. CDR3 nucleotides: TGTGCCAGCAGTGAAAGTTCGCTAGCGGGAGTAAATGAGCAGTTCTTC.

The chain has TRBV28 and TRBJ2-5; D may be TRBD2 (7 bases). V lost 2 bases to trimming and J lost 3 bases, with 10 bases between them. CDR1 is MDHEN and CDR2 is SYDVKM in the germline V gene. The CDR3 spans 14 residues. Written as DNA, the CDR3 is TGTGCCAGCAGTTTAGAGGGGGGGGAAGAGACCCAGTACTTC. This codes for CASSLEGGEETQYF.

The rearrangement uses TRBV9 and TRBJ2-7, with D tentatively TRBD2 (7 bases). V dropped 0 bases and J dropped 2 bases, with 15 bases sitting between them. Germline lookup yields CDR1 SGDLS and CDR2 YYNGEE. CDR3 length: 16 residues. The CDR3, as DNA: TGTGCCAGCAGCGTAGATCTCAGGGGAGGGACCTACGAGCAGTACTTC. This sequence encodes CASSVDLRGGTYEQYF.

The genes are TRBV30 and TRBJ2-3, with 13 positions matching TRBD2. The J segment lost 2 bases and the V segment lost 6 bases, leaving 14 bases of the junction unmatched. Germline V gene data show CDR1 as GTSNPN and CDR2 as SVGIG (reference sequence). The CDR3 is made up of 18 amino acids. In DNA, the CDR3 is TGTGCCTGTGTGGGACTAGCGGGACCTAGACGCCCCACAGATACGCAGTATTTT. Translated, it gives CACVGLAGPRRPTDTQYF.

V usage is TRBV12-3 or TRBV12-4 and J usage is TRBJ2-4; the match to TRBD1 covers 11 bases. CDR3 length: 14 residues. The junction had 2 bases not matched to a gene; V was cut back by 8 bases and J by 2 bases. Written as DNA, the CDR3 is TGTGCCAGCGGGACAGGGGGTTCCAAAAACATTCAGTACTTC. As protein: CASGTGGSKNIQYF.

The chain is built from TRBV7-6 and TRBJ1-5; possibly TRBD1 for D (6 bases). V was trimmed by 4 bases and J by 9 bases, leaving 10 bases between them. Germline V gives CDR1 SGHVS, CDR2 FNYEAQ. This CDR3 is 12 amino acids long. CDR3 sequence: CASSSTTGPQHF. The CDR3 DNA follows: TGTGCCAGCAGCTCAACGACAGGGCCCCAGCATTTT.

The genes are TRBV28 and TRBJ1-5, with D perhaps TRBD1 (6 bases). V was shortened by 6 bases and J by 7 bases, with 19 bases between the two germline ends. This CDR3 comprises 15 residues. From germline, CDR1 is MDHEN and CDR2 SYDVKM. CDR3 region: CASRALGGVGQPQHF. Written as DNA, the CDR3 is TGTGCCAGCAGGGCCCTCGGGGGCGTTGGCCAGCCCCAGCATTTT.

This rearrangement joins TRBV29-1 to TRBJ2-1; D remains ambiguous. The germline CDR1 and CDR2 sequences are SQVTM and ANQGSEA. The CDR3 extends over 16 amino acids. Trimming removed 3 bases from V and 4 bases from J, with 19 bases in between. CDR3 sequence: CSVDDAGTPGYNEQFF. The CDR3 nucleotides are TGCAGCGTTGATGACGCTGGCACCCCGGGTTACAATGAGCAGTTCTTC.

This chain uses TRBV2 with TRBJ1-2, with TRBD1 matching over 8 bases. V lost 3 bases and J lost 13; bases outside the gene matches: 7. The length of the CDR3 is 12 residues. Germline values: CDR1 SNHLY, CDR2 FYNNEI. CDR3 sequence reads: CASSERTGTGTF. The CDR3 DNA reads TGTGCCAGCAGTGAGCGGACCGGGACAGGCACCTTC.

This chain uses TRBV24-1 with TRBJ1-2; 7 positions agree with TRBD1. V shed 7 bases and J 4 bases; nucleotides not matched to a gene: 11. The germline V gene has CDR1 KGHDR and CDR2 SFDVKD. The CDR3 totals 15 residues. CDR3 amino acids: CATSGGGQAFYGYTF. The CDR3 DNA reads TGTGCCACCAGCGGGGGAGGACAGGCTTTCTATGGCTACACCTTC.

The chain joins TRBV11-2 to TRBJ2-3; D gene uncertain. The germline V and J ends were trimmed by 5 bases and 4 bases, with 16 bases remaining between them. CDR1 and CDR2 from the germline V gene are SGHAT and FQNNGV. The CDR3 consists of 15 residues. The CDR3 loop is CASSTTGPEADTQYF. DNA of the CDR3: TGTGCCAGCAGCACAACCGGGCCTGAAGCAGATACGCAGTATTTT.

The CDR3, as DNA: TGCGCCAGCAGCTTGGGGGGACAGTCCCAAGAGACCCAGTACTTC. Its translation: CASSLGGQSQETQYF. J is TRBJ2-5 and V is TRBV5-1; 7 positions agree with TRBD1. J gave up 1 base and V 0 bases, and 3 bases lay outside the gene matches. The CDR3 consists of 15 residues. CDR1 and CDR2 from the germline V gene are SGHRS and YFSETQ.

The chain links TRBV30 to TRBJ2-7, with TRBD2 identical over 9 bases. V lost 4 bases, J lost 0 bases, and 1 base stayed unmatched. Germline CDR1 and CDR2: GTSNPN and SVGIG (reference sequence). CDR3 length: 13 amino acids. The CDR3 spells CAWISGSSYEQYF. The DNA of the CDR3 is TGTGCCTGGATTAGCGGGAGCTCCTACGAGCAGTACTTC.

The chain links TRBV6-1 to TRBJ2-7; weak D call: TRBD2 (7 bases). The V end was cut by 2 bases, the J end by 0 bases, with 20 bases between. Germline V CDR1 and CDR2: MNHNS, SASEGT. This CDR3 is 18 amino acids long. The DNA of the CDR3 is TGTGCCAGCAGTGAAAGGGGGGTGACTAGCCCTAGCTCCTACGAGCAGTACTTC. Translation: CASSERGVTSPSSYEQYF.

V usage is TRBV5-4 and J usage is TRBJ1-1, with TRBD1 identical over 9 bases. Germline V CDR1 and CDR2: SGHNT, YYREEE (reference sequence). CDR3 length: 14 residues. After removal of 0 bases from V and 5 bases from J, the junction contained 2 bases not matched to a gene. CDR3 protein: CASSLGTGATEAFF. CDR3 DNA sequence: TGTGCCAGCAGCTTGGGGACAGGGGCAACTGAAGCTTTCTTT.

The gene calls are TRBV30 and TRBJ1-2; D unresolved. CDR3 length equals 12 residues. Trimming pared 0 bases from V and 4 bases from J, leaving 6 bases between. Germline values: CDR1 GTSNPN, CDR2 SVGIG (reference sequence). CDR3 in amino acids: CAWSVQIYGYTF. CDR3 in DNA: TGTGCCTGGAGTGTACAAATCTATGGCTACACCTTC.

This rearrangement joins TRBV9 to TRBJ1-2; unclear D gene. Germline V gives CDR1 SGDLS, CDR2 YYNGEE. V gave up 7 bases and J gave up 4 bases, with 11 bases separating them. The CDR3 is 12 amino acids. The CDR3 region is CASSGAGYGYTF. The CDR3 nucleotides read TGTGCCAGCTCGGGCGCGGGCTATGGCTACACCTTC.

The rearrangement uses TRBV9 and TRBJ2-2; D uncertain. V shed 3 bases and J shed 8 bases, with 8 bases lying between them. Germline V gene data show CDR1 as SGDLS and CDR2 as YYNGEE. The CDR3 extends over 12 amino acids. The CDR3 is CASSALPGELFF. The CDR3 DNA reads TGTGCCAGCAGCGCCCTCCCTGGGGAGCTGTTTTTT.

This sequence joins TRBV20-1 and TRBJ2-1, with TRBD2 identical over 7 bases. V shed 4 bases and J 6 bases; nucleotides not matched to a gene: 6. The length of the CDR3 is 13 residues. Germline CDR1 DFQATT, CDR2 SNEGSKA (reference sequence). In DNA form, the CDR3 reads TGCAGTGCTATGGGACTACAAGCCAATGAGCAGTTCTTC. Its translation is CSAMGLQANEQFF.

The chain employs TRBV29-1 and TRBJ2-1; tentative D call: TRBD2 (5 bases). CDR3 length equals 12 residues. CDR1 is SQVTM and CDR2 is ANQGSEA in the germline V gene. Trimming took 6 bases from V and 8 from J, leaving 14 bases between them. The CDR3 DNA is TGCAGCGTAGAACTAGTAGTCCATGAGCAGTTCTTC. Protein sequence: CSVELVVHEQFF.

The rearrangement links TRBV5-4 to TRBJ2-3; 14 positions match TRBD2. This CDR3 has 19 amino acids. Trimming cost V 2 bases and J 3 bases; bases outside gene matches: 11. Germline V gene data show CDR1 as SGHNT and CDR2 as YYREEE (reference sequence). The CDR3 protein is CASSFLAGTSGSWTDTQYF. CDR3 DNA: TGTGCCAGCAGCTTTTTGGCCGGGACTAGCGGGAGTTGGACAGATACGCAGTATTTT.

This chain uses TRBV27 with TRBJ1-1, with D unclear. This CDR3 has 12 amino acids. Germline V gene data show CDR1 as MNHEY and CDR2 as SMNVEV (reference sequence). The V gene lost 6 bases and the J gene lost 8 bases, with 13 bases spanning the gap. CDR3 region: CASSGLGMEAFF. The CDR3 coding sequence is TGTGCCAGCAGCGGGCTCGGCATGGAAGCTTTCTTT.

This chain joins TRBV4-2 and TRBJ1-1; no reliable D call. The germline gives CDR1 LGHNA, CDR2 YNFKEQ. V shed 3 bases and J shed 3 bases, with 14 bases lying between them. The CDR3 extends over 15 amino acids. CDR3 DNA sequence: TGTGCCAGCAGCCAGGAAGACGGTTGGCACACTGAAGCTTTCTTT. Its translation: CASSQEDGWHTEAFF.

The chain combines TRBV27 with TRBJ1-2, with a weak D call TRBD1 (5 bases). Deletions cut 7 bases from V and 6 bases from J, with 24 bases between. Germline CDR1 MNHEY, CDR2 SMNVEV (reference sequence). CDR3 length: 16 residues. The CDR3 is CASTPPREGRCNGYTF. DNA for the CDR3: TGTGCCAGCACCCCCCCCAGAGAGGGGAGATGTAATGGCTACACCTTC.

The chain is built from TRBV5-4 and TRBJ2-2, with TRBD2 matching 11 bases. In germline, CDR1 is SGHNT, CDR2 YYREEE (reference sequence). This CDR3 spans 16 amino acids. V was pared by 4 bases and J by 5 bases, with 7 bases of the junction left unmatched. The CDR3 region is CASSGTSGSETGELFF. In DNA form, the CDR3 reads TGTGCCAGCAGCGGAACTAGCGGGAGTGAAACCGGGGAGCTGTTTTTT.

The chain's CDR3 is CASSLALRGRGNEQFF. The CDR3 DNA follows: TGCGCCAGCAGCTTGGCCCTCAGGGGGCGCGGCAATGAGCAGTTCTTC. This chain joins TRBV5-1 and TRBJ2-1; 8 bases align to TRBD1. Germline V gives CDR1 SGHRS, CDR2 YFSETQ. CDR3 length: 16 amino acids. V lost 0 bases and J lost 6; bases outside the gene matches: 8.

The V call is TRBV11-2, the J call TRBJ2-7; unclear D gene. The germline gives CDR1 SGHAT, CDR2 FQNNGV. CDR3 length: 12 amino acids. Trimming took off 5 bases at V and 9 bases at J, with 14 bases between the two ends. CDR3 residues: CASSEQFPLQYF. CDR3 bases: TGTGCCAGCAGCGAACAATTCCCACTGCAGTACTTC.

This CDR3 is CASKAQGWTEAFF. The CDR3 bases are TGTGCCAGCAAAGCGCAGGGATGGACTGAAGCTTTCTTT. The V call is TRBV12-3 or TRBV12-4, the J call TRBJ1-1; D may be TRBD1 (5 bases). Trimming took 7 bases from V and 5 from J, leaving 14 bases between them. The CDR3 is 13 residues long.